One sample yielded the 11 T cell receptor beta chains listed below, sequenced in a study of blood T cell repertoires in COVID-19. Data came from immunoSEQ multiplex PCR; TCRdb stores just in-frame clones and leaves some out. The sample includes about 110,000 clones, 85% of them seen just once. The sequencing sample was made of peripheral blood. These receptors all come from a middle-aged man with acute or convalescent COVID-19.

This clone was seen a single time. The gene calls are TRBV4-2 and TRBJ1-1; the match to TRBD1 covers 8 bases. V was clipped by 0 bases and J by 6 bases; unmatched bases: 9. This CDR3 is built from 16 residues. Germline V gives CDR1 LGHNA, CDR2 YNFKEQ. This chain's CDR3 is CASSQDGTGLRAEAFF. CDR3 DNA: TGTGCCAGCAGCCAAGACGGGACAGGCCTAAGGGCTGAAGCTTTCTTT.

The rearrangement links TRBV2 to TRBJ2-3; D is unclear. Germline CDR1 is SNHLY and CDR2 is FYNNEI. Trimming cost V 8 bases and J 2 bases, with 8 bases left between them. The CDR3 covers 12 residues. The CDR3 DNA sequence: TGTGCCAGCGGGCAGACCACAGATACGCAGTATTTT. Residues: CASGQTTDTQYF. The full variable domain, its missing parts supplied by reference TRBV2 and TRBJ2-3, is EPEVTQTPSHQVTQMGQEVILRCVPISNHLYFYWYRQILGQKVEFLVSFYNNEISEKSEIFDDQFSVERPDGSNFTLKIRSTKLEDSAMYFCASGQTTDTQYFGPGTRLTVL.

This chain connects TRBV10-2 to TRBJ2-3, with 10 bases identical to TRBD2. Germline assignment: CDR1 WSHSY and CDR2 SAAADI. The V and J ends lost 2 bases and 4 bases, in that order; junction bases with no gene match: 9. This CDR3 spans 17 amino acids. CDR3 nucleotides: TGCGCCAGCAGTGAGCGGGCTAGCGGGAGTCGATCAGATACGCAGTATTTT. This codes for CASSERASGSRSDTQYF.

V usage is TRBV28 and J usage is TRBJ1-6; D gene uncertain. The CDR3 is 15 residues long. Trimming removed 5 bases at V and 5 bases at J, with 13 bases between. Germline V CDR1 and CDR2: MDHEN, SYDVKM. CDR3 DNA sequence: TGTGCCAGCAGTCCCCATCCGCGCGATAATTCACCCCTCCACTTT. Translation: CASSPHPRDNSPLHF.

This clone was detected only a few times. CDR3 sequence: CASSSVTSGSPSSYNEQFF. In nucleotides, the CDR3 is TGTGCCAGCAGCTCTGTGACTAGCGGGAGCCCAAGCTCCTACAATGAGCAGTTCTTC. This chain joins TRBV5-6 and TRBJ2-1, with TRBD2 matching 12 bases. This CDR3 is 19 amino acids long. Germline-derived CDR1 and CDR2 are SGHDT and YYEEEE. V lost 3 bases, J lost 0 bases, and 10 bases stayed unmatched.

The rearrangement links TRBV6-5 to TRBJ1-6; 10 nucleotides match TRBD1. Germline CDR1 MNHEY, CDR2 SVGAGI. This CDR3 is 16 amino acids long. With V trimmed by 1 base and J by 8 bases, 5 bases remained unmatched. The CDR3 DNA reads TGTGCCAGCAGTTACTTACTGGGACAGGGGTATTCACCCCTCCACTTT. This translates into CASSYLLGQGYSPLHF.

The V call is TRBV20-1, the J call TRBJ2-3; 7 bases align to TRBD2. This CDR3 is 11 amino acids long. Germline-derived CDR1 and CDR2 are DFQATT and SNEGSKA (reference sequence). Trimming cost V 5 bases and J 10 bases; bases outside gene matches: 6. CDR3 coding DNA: TGCAGTGCTCCTTCGGGGAGGGCGCAGTATTTT. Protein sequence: CSAPSGRAQYF.

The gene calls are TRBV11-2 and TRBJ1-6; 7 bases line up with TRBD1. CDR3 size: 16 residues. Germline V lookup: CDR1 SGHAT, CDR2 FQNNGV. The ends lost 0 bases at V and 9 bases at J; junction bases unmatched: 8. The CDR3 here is CASSLDRTGGGSPLHF. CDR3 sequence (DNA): TGTGCCAGCAGCTTAGATAGGACAGGAGGTGGTTCACCCCTCCACTTT.

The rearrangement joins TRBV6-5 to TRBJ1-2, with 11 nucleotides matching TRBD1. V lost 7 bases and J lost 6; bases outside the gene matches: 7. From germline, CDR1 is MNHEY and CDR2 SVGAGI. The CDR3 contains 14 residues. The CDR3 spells CASTGTGGIDGYTF. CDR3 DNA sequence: TGTGCCAGCACCGGGACAGGGGGAATTGATGGCTACACCTTC.

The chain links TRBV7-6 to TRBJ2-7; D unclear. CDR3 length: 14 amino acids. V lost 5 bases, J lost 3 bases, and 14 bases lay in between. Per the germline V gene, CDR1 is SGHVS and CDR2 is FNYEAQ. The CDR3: CASSPLAVLYEQYF. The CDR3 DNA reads TGTGCCAGCAGCCCACTGGCGGTACTCTACGAGCAGTACTTC.

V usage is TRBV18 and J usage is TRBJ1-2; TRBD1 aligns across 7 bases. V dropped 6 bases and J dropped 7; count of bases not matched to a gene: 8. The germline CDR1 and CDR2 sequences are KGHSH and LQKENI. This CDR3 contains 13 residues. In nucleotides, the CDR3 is TGTGCCAGCTCCCTCGACAGGGAAGGTGGCTACACCTTC. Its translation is CASSLDREGGYTF.